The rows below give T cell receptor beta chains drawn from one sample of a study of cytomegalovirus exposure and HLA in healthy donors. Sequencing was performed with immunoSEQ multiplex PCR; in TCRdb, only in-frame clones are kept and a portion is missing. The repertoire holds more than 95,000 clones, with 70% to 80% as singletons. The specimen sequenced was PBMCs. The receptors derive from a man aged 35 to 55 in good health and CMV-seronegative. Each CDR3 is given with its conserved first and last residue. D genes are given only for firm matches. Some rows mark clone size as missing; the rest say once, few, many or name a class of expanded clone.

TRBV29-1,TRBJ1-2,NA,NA,TGCAGCGCCATACAGGCCTCCCACCCCCTCTACACCTTC,CSAIQASHPLYTF
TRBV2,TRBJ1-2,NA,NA,TGTGCCAGCAACCCCGGCCGACAGAGCTATGGCTACACCTTC,CASNPGRQSYGYTF
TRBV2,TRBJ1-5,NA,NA,TGTGCCAGCAGTGGGCTAGGGGGAAAGGGTCAGCCCCAGCATTTT,CASSGLGGKGQPQHF
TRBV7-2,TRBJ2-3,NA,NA,TGTGCCAGCAGCTTAGGAGGGACAGATACGCAGTATTTT,CASSLGGTDTQYF
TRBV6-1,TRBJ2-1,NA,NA,TGTGCCAGCACGGGGTGGAGCTACAATGAGCAGTTCTTC,CASTGWSYNEQFF
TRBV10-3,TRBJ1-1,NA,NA,TGTGCCATCAGTGGTGGCAGAACGAACACTGAAGCTTTCTTT,CAISGGRTNTEAFF
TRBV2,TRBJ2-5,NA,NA,TGTGCCAGCAGGGTGGAGCAGGAGACCCAGTACTTC,CASRVEQETQYF
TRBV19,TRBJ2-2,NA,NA,TGTGCCAGTAACCATCGAAGACAGACCGGGGAGCTGTTTTTT,CASNHRRQTGELFF
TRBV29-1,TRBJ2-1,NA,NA,TGCAGCGTTTCCGGGAATGAGCAGTTCTTC,CSVSGNEQFF
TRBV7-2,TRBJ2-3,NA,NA,TGTGCCAGCAGCCCGGTAGTATCTAGCACAGATACGCAGTATTTT,CASSPVVSSTDTQYF
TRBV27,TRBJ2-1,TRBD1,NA,TGTGCCAGCAGCTTATACAGGGGGCCCTACAATGAGCAGTTCTTC,CASSLYRGPYNEQFF
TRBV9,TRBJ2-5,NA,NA,TGTGCCAGCTCCCCGGACGGGGGAAAAGAGACCCAGTACTTC,CASSPDGGKETQYF
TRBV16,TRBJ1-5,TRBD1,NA,TGTGCCAGCAGCCAAACCGGGACAGGGGATCAGCCCCAGCATTTT,CASSQTGTGDQPQHF
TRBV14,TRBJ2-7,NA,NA,TGTGCCAGCAGCCAAGACCCTGAGAGCTCCTACGAGCAGTACTTC,CASSQDPESSYEQYF
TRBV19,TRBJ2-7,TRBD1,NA,TGTGCCAGTAGTAACCAGGGACAGGGAAGCTACGAGCAGTACTTC,CASSNQGQGSYEQYF
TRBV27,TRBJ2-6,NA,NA,TGTGCCAGCAGCCCTCTGTTCTCTGGGGCCAACGTCCTGACTTTC,CASSPLFSGANVLTF
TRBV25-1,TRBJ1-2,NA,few,TGTGCCAGCTCGGCTGCAGGGATCTCCCTTGGCTACACCTTC,CASSAAGISLGYTF
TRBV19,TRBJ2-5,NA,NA,TGTGCCAGTAGTATGGAGTCAAGAGAGACCCAGTACTTC,CASSMESRETQYF
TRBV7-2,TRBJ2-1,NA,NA,TGTGCCAGCAGCTTAAACTCTGCGGGGGCTTACAATGAGCAGTTCTTC,CASSLNSAGAYNEQFF
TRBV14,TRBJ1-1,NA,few,TGTGCCAGCAGCCAATTCCCTGACAGGTTGAACACTGAAGCTTTCTTT,CASSQFPDRLNTEAFF
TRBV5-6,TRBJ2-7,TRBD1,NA,TGTGCCAGCACCCAGGGACAGATGGATTACGAGCAGTACTTC,CASTQGQMDYEQYF
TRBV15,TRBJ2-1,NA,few,TGTGCCACCAGCAGTCGCGGCAGATACAATGAGCAGTTCTTC,CATSSRGRYNEQFF
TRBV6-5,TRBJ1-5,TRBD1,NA,TGTGCCAGCAGTCCACAGGGGGCGGGTCAGCCCCAGCATTTT,CASSPQGAGQPQHF
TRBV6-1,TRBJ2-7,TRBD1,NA,TGTGCCAGCAGTGAGTACATGACGGGGGGACAGGGCAGCGAGCAGTACTTC,CASSEYMTGGQGSEQYF
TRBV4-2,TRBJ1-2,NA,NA,TGTGCCAGCAGCCCGGGGGTCCGGCAGGGCTACACCTTC,CASSPGVRQGYTF
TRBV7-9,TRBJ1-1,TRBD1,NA,TGTGCCAGCAGCTCTGGACAGGGGATGAACACTGAAGCTTTCTTT,CASSSGQGMNTEAFF
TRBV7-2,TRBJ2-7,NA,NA,TGTGCCAGCAGCCTCAACAGGAATCCCGCCTACGAGCAGTACTTC,CASSLNRNPAYEQYF
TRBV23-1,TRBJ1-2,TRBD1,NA,TGCGCCAGCGGCCGGGACAGGCGGGGAAATGGCTACACCTTC,CASGRDRRGNGYTF
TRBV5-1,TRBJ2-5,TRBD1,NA,TGCGCCAGCAGCTTATTGCCAGGGGGCCAAGAGACCCAGTACTTC,CASSLLPGGQETQYF
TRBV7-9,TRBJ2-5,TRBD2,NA,TGTGCCAGCAGCCACACTCTAGCGGACCAAGAGACCCAGTACTTC,CASSHTLADQETQYF
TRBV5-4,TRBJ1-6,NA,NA,TGTGCCAGCAGCTTGGAAAGGGGTTATAGTTCACCCCTCCACTTT,CASSLERGYSSPLHF
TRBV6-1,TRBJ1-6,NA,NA,TGTGCCGGAGGACAGTTAAATAATTCACCCCTCCACTTT,CAGGQLNNSPLHF
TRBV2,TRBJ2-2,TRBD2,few,TGTGCCAGCAGTTTTAGCGGGGCCCGTGGCACCGGGGAGCTGTTTTTT,CASSFSGARGTGELFF
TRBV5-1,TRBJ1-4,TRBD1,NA,TGCGCCAGCAGCTTAGGGGGCACCGGTGAAAAACTGTTTTTT,CASSLGGTGEKLFF
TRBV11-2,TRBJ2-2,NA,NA,TGTGCCAGCAGCGTACAGGGCAACGAGCTGTTTTTT,CASSVQGNELFF
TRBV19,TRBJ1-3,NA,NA,TGTGCCAGTAGTATAGAAAGACAGACCGGAAACACCATATATTTT,CASSIERQTGNTIYF
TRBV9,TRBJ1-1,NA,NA,TGTGCCAGCAGCCCGGTTGGTCCCGAAGCTTTCTTT,CASSPVGPEAFF
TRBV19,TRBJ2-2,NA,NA,TGTGCCAGTAGTGAACAGATTACCGGGGAGCTGTTTTTT,CASSEQITGELFF
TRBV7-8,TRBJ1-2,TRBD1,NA,TGTGCCAGCAGATCGACAGGGTCCGGGTACTATGGCTACACCTTC,CASRSTGSGYYGYTF
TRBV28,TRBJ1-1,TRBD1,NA,TGTGCCAGCAGTCCCAGGACAGGGAGCACTGAAGCTTTCTTT,CASSPRTGSTEAFF
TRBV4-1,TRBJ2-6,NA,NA,TGCGCCAGCAGCCAAGGACTCTCTGGGGCCAACGTCCTGACTTTC,CASSQGLSGANVLTF
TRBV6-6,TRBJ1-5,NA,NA,TGTGCCAGCACCTTACCGGGGAGGAGCAATCAGCCCCAGCATTTT,CASTLPGRSNQPQHF
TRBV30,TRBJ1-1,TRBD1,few,TGTGCCGGGACAGGTGCAAACATGAACACTGAAGCTTTCTTT,CAGTGANMNTEAFF
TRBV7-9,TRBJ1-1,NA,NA,TGTGCCAGCAGCTTAGCACGAGCCCCCATGCTGGCTTTCTTT,CASSLARAPMLAFF
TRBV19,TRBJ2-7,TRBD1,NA,TGTGCCAGTAGTATAGGGACAGGTGCCTACGAGCAGTACTTC,CASSIGTGAYEQYF
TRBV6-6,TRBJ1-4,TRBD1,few,TGTGCCAGCAGTGGACAGGATGAAAAACTGTTTTTT,CASSGQDEKLFF
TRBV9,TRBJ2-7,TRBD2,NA,TGTGCCAGCAGCGTACTAGCGGATTCCTACGAGCAGTACTTC,CASSVLADSYEQYF
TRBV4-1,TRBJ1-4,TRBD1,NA,TGCGCCAGCAGCCAGCTGGACAGGGTGGGTGAAAAACTGTTTTTT,CASSQLDRVGEKLFF
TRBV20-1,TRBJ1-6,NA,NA,TGCAGTGCTGGGGAGAATTCACCCCTCCACTTT,CSAGENSPLHF
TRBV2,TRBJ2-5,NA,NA,TGTGCCAGCAGTGACCACACGGAGACCCAGTACTTC,CASSDHTETQYF
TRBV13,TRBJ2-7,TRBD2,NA,TGTGCCAGCAGCTCCGGACTAGATAACTACGAGCAGTACTTC,CASSSGLDNYEQYF
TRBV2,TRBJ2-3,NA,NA,TGTGCCAGCAGCGACCTGCAGGGCCCTAGCACAGATACGCAGTATTTT,CASSDLQGPSTDTQYF
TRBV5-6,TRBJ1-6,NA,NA,TGTGCCAGCAGCTTGTTGTTGCAGGGTTTTTCACCCCTCCACTTT,CASSLLLQGFSPLHF
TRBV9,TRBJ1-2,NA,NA,TGTGCCAGCAGCGCGGACTGGACAGAAGATAACTATGGCTACACCTTC,CASSADWTEDNYGYTF